This T cell receptor beta chain was retrieved from a study of blood T cell repertoires in COVID-19. Study in general: Sites in the United States, Italy and Spain provided acute and convalescent COVID-19 samples.

Germline assignment: CDR1 KGHDR and CDR2 SFDVKD. V lost 3 bases to trimming and J lost 4 bases; unmatched junction nucleotides: 6. The CDR3 is 17 amino acids. The method was immunoSEQ multiplex PCR; TCRdb's version includes in-frame clones alone and lacks a portion of them. The sample includes fewer than 150,000 clones, 88% of them seen just once. This TCR was recovered from a man in his forties or fifties with active or convalescent COVID-19. The rearrangement joins TRBV24-1 to TRBJ2-3, with 13 bases matching TRBD2. Specimen: peripheral blood. The CDR3 here is CATSDPGLAGAADTQYF. Written as DNA, the CDR3 is TGTGCCACCAGTGATCCTGGACTAGCGGGAGCGGCAGATACGCAGTATTTT.